These 8 T cell receptor beta chains came from one sample sequenced in a study of technical replicates of blood from a handful of donors. The assay was immunoSEQ multiplex PCR, and TCRdb's table has in-frame clones only and misses some. Of fewer than 100,000 clones in the sample, approximately 96% are singletons; the top ten hold approximately 0.22%. Sequenced input: T cells isolated from PBMCs. Receptors originate from a human donor in good health.

Comments on this clone: The sample carries other DNA sequences with the same CDR3. CDR3 DNA: TGCGCCAGCAGCCCGGGACTAGCGGGGGACACAGATACGCAGTATTTT. It codes for CASSPGLAGDTDTQYF. This rearrangement joins TRBV5-1 to TRBJ2-3, with 14 nucleotides matching TRBD2. This CDR3 is 16 amino acids long. J gave up 2 bases and V 4 bases, and 3 bases lay outside the gene matches. Germline CDR1 SGHRS, CDR2 YFSETQ.

The chain employs TRBV6-4 and TRBJ2-3, with a weak D call TRBD1 (5 bases). Trimming shortened V by 3 bases and J by 1 base, and 8 bases separated the two germline ends. Germline values: CDR1 MRHNA, CDR2 SNTAGT. The CDR3 has 14 amino acids. CDR3 nucleotide sequence: TGTGCCAGCAGTGATCAGGGCCGCACAGATACGCAGTATTTT. This sequence encodes CASSDQGRTDTQYF.

The chain recombines TRBV30 with TRBJ1-2, with no clear D. The V gene lost 0 bases and the J gene lost 4 bases, with 6 bases spanning the gap. Germline values: CDR1 GTSNPN, CDR2 SVGIG (reference sequence). This CDR3 has 12 residues. The CDR3 here is CAWSVLSYGYTF. The DNA for the CDR3 is TGTGCCTGGAGTGTACTTAGCTATGGCTACACCTTC.

To note about this clone: The sample contains more than one DNA sequence encoding this CDR3. The chain joins TRBV5-1 to TRBJ1-3; the D is unclear. CDR3 size: 14 residues. The germline V gene has CDR1 SGHRS and CDR2 YFSETQ. Trimming stripped 0 bases from V and 0 bases from J, with 4 bases between. The CDR3 DNA sequence: TGCGCCAGCAGCTTGGATAGCTCTGGAAACACCATATATTTT. It specifies CASSLDSSGNTIYF.

The genes are TRBV5-5 and TRBJ2-3; 7 nucleotides match TRBD2. J was trimmed by 6 bases and V by 1 base; bases with no gene match: 5. The CDR3 totals 14 residues. Germline assignment: CDR1 SGHKS and CDR2 YYEKEE (reference sequence). The CDR3 region is CASSLWLAVDTQYF. CDR3 coding DNA: TGTGCCAGCAGCTTGTGGCTAGCGGTGGATACGCAGTATTTT.

This chain links TRBV18 with TRBJ2-5; tentative D call: TRBD2 (6 bases). Per the germline V gene, CDR1 is KGHSH and CDR2 is LQKENI. The CDR3 runs 14 residues. The V gene lost 2 bases and the J gene lost 5 bases, with 12 bases spanning the gap. CDR3 nucleotide sequence: TGTGCCAGCTCACCAAATGGAGGGTTGGAGACCCAGTACTTC. Translation: CASSPNGGLETQYF.

The chain uses TRBV27 and TRBJ2-1, with D possibly matching TRBD2 (7 bases). Germline CDR1 reads MNHEY; CDR2 reads SMNVEV (reference sequence). V was cut by 4 bases and J by 11 bases, with 18 bases left in between. The CDR3 covers 14 residues. The CDR3 is CASSSMTGGLKQFF. For the CDR3, the DNA is TGTGCCAGCAGTTCAATGACGGGGGGCCTAAAGCAGTTCTTC.

As regards this clone: This sample includes further DNA sequences coding for the same CDR3. CDR3 nucleotide sequence: TGTGCCAGCTCACCAGGACAGGGCGACGAGCAGTACTTC. This codes for CASSPGQGDEQYF. This rearrangement joins TRBV18 to TRBJ2-7; TRBD1 aligns across 8 bases. From germline, CDR1 is KGHSH and CDR2 LQKENI. The V and J ends lost 2 bases and 5 bases, in that order; junction bases with no gene match: 2. This CDR3 spans 13 amino acids.